A selection of T cell receptor beta chains follows, all from one sample in a study of blood T cell repertoires in COVID-19. Sequencing was performed with immunoSEQ multiplex PCR; in TCRdb, only in-frame clones are kept and a portion is missing. The sample includes about 130,000 clones, over 70% seen only once; the top ten take 44%. Sequencing was carried out using peripheral blood. All receptors come from a human donor in a cohort sampled during active COVID-19. Both conserved end residues are part of each CDR3. D genes are given only for firm matches. Only some rows state a clone size, as once, few, many or a class for expanded clones.

TRBJ2-4,TRBV5-4,-,-,CASSRGASENIQYF,TGTGCCAGCAGTCGGGGGGCATCAGAAAACATTCAGTACTTC
TRBJ1-5,TRBV5-5,-,TRBD1,CASSSGQRLSQPQHF,TGTGCCAGCAGCTCGGGACAGCGGCTTTCTCAGCCCCAGCATTTT
TRBJ2-3,TRBV6-2/TRBV6-3,-,-,CASSYSRAGSFTDTQYF,TGTGCCAGCAGTTACTCGAGGGCAGGCTCGTTCACAGATACGCAGTATTTT
TRBJ2-3,TRBV14,-,-,CASSLREPDTQYF,TGTGCCAGCAGCCTCCGGGAGCCAGATACGCAGTATTTT
TRBJ2-2,TRBV18,-,-,CASSPGRANTGELFF,TGTGCCAGCTCACCCGGCAGGGCGAACACCGGGGAGCTGTTTTTT
TRBJ2-2,TRBV5-6,-,-,CASSLAPAGELFF,TGTGCCAGCAGCTTGGCCCCAGCCGGGGAGCTGTTTTTT
TRBJ1-5,TRBV6-2/TRBV6-3,-,-,CASSYGALTGSVSNQPQHF,TGTGCCAGCAGTTACGGGGCCCTAACAGGGTCCGTTAGCAATCAGCCCCAGCATTTT
TRBJ1-5,TRBV6-5,-,-,CASSYDRNQPQHF,TGTGCCAGCAGTTACGACAGAAATCAGCCCCAGCATTTT
TRBJ2-1,TRBV2,-,-,CASMGGGSYNEQFF,TGTGCCAGCATGGGGGGGGGCTCTTACAATGAGCAGTTCTTC
TRBJ1-2,TRBV6-1,-,TRBD1,CASSPRAQGAHGYTF,TGTGCCAGCAGTCCTCGCGCACAGGGGGCGCATGGCTACACCTTC
TRBJ2-3,TRBV7-3,-,-,CASSLGLGGTDTQYF,TGTGCCAGCAGCTTGGGTTTAGGGGGCACAGATACGCAGTATTTT
TRBJ2-2,TRBV12-2,-,-,CASRCPTNTGELFF,TGTGCAAGTCGCTGCCCAACAAACACCGGGGAGCTGTTTTTT
TRBJ2-3,TRBV19,-,-,CASSILAGGTDTQYF,TGTGCCAGTAGTATTCTGGCCGGCGGAACAGATACGCAGTATTTT
TRBJ2-3,TRBV10-3,-,-,CAISRGGDTDTQYF,TGTGCCATCAGTCGAGGGGGTGACACAGATACGCAGTATTTT
TRBJ2-1,TRBV9,-,-,CANPWGSSYNEQFF,TGTGCCAACCCCTGGGGCAGTTCCTACAATGAGCAGTTCTTC
TRBJ2-7,TRBV6-6,-,-,CASSWMGAGEQYF,TGTGCCAGCAGTTGGATGGGGGCAGGGGAGCAGTACTTC
TRBJ2-5,TRBV7-6,-,TRBD2,CASSLGLAGNQETQYF,TGTGCCAGCAGCTTGGGGCTAGCGGGGAACCAAGAGACCCAGTACTTC
TRBJ1-4,TRBV19,-,TRBD1,CASSFGTGYEKLFF,TGTGCCAGTAGTTTCGGGACAGGGTATGAAAAACTGTTTTTT
TRBJ2-1,TRBV27,-,TRBD1,CASTGQGKSNEQFF,TGTGCCAGCACCGGACAGGGGAAATCGAATGAGCAGTTCTTC
TRBJ2-1,TRBV7-2,-,-,CASSLARLYNEQFF,TGTGCCAGCAGCTTAGCCAGGCTGTACAATGAGCAGTTCTTC
TRBJ2-3,TRBV10-1,-,TRBD2,CASNLTGTSGGADTQYF,TGCGCCAGCAATTTAACCGGGACTAGCGGGGGAGCAGATACGCAGTATTTT
TRBJ1-1,TRBV19,-,-,CASSINWNTEAFF,TGTGCCAGTAGTATTAATTGGAACACTGAAGCTTTCTTT
TRBJ1-2,TRBV7-9,-,-,CASSLAGEGCTF,TGTGCCAGCAGCTTAGCGGGGGAGGGATGCACCTTC
TRBJ2-2,TRBV7-2,-,-,CASSLGSGLAAGELFF,TGTGCCAGCAGCTTAGGGAGCGGCTTGGCGGCCGGGGAGCTGTTTTTT
TRBJ2-3,TRBV12-3/TRBV12-4,-,-,CASSLGFRDTQYF,TGTGCCAGCAGTTTAGGTTTTCGGGATACGCAGTATTTT
TRBJ2-4,TRBV29-1,-,-,CSVEFPTGAKNIQYF,TGCAGCGTTGAATTCCCTACGGGGGCCAAAAACATTCAGTACTTC
TRBJ2-3,TRBV9,-,-,CASSVGDRTATDTQYF,TGTGCCAGCAGCGTAGGGGACCGGACAGCTACAGATACGCAGTATTTT
TRBJ2-1,TRBV7-7,-,-,CASSLAGPAGTYNEQFF,TGTGCCAGCAGCTTAGCCGGTCCAGCAGGAACCTACAATGAGCAGTTCTTC
TRBJ2-1,TRBV5-4,-,TRBD2,CASSAPGLGAHEQFF,TGTGCCAGCAGTGCGCCGGGACTAGGGGCCCATGAGCAGTTCTTC
TRBJ1-1,TRBV7-2,-,-,CASSFLEGASEAFF,TGTGCCAGCAGCTTCCTGGAAGGGGCCTCTGAAGCTTTCTTT
TRBJ2-2,TRBV11-2,few,-,CASSLISVGTGELFF,TGTGCCAGCAGCTTGATATCTGTCGGCACCGGGGAGCTGTTTTTT
TRBJ1-1,TRBV7-9,-,-,CASSLQGHSNTEAFF,TGTGCCAGCAGCCTCCAGGGACATTCGAACACTGAAGCTTTCTTT
TRBJ2-5,TRBV19,-,-,CASSIGRQGTQYF,TGTGCCAGTAGTATCGGACGGCAGGGGACCCAGTACTTC
TRBJ2-5,TRBV9,-,TRBD1,CASTSRIGGSETQYF,TGTGCCAGCACCTCAAGAATAGGGGGCAGTGAGACCCAGTACTTC
TRBJ2-1,TRBV5-5,-,TRBD2,CASSWGGDNEQFF,TGTGCCAGCAGCTGGGGGGGAGACAATGAGCAGTTCTTC
TRBJ1-1,TRBV3-1/TRBV3-2,-,-,CASSQGLNTEAFF,TGTGCCAGCAGCCAGGGCCTGAACACTGAAGCTTTCTTT
TRBJ2-2,TRBV18,-,TRBD2,CASSPPGLAGRTGELFF,TGTGCCAGCTCACCCCCCGGGCTAGCGGGGCGCACCGGGGAGCTGTTTTTT
TRBJ2-2,TRBV5-8,-,-,CASSSTANTGELFF,TGTGCCAGCAGCTCGACAGCGAACACCGGGGAGCTGTTTTTT
TRBJ2-5,TRBV7-2,few,-,CASSLTIAVVETQYF,TGTGCCAGCAGCTTGACCATCGCGGTGGTCGAGACCCAGTACTTC
TRBJ1-1,TRBV29-1,-,TRBD1,CSAQTGGNTEAFF,TGCAGCGCCCAGACAGGGGGGAACACTGAAGCTTTCTTT
TRBJ1-5,TRBV27,-,TRBD1,CASSLRTGGRQPQHF,TGTGCCAGCAGTTTGCGTACAGGGGGCAGACAGCCCCAGCATTTT
TRBJ1-4,TRBV2,-,-,CASSPNWHPTNEKLFF,TGTGCCAGCAGTCCCAATTGGCACCCAACTAATGAAAAACTGTTTTTT
TRBJ1-1,TRBV11-3,-,TRBD1,CASSAGGRNTEAFF,TGTGCCAGCAGCGCAGGGGGCCGGAACACTGAAGCTTTCTTT
TRBJ1-1,TRBV6-5,-,-,CASIRGEVLNEAFF,TGTGCCAGCATCAGGGGCGAGGTGTTGAATGAAGCTTTCTTT
TRBJ1-1,TRBV6-5,-,-,CASSLQVRGTEAFF,TGTGCCAGCAGTTTACAGGTTCGGGGGACTGAAGCTTTCTTT
TRBJ1-2,TRBV30,-,-,CAWQAGRERGYTF,TGTGCCTGGCAAGCCGGCAGGGAACGTGGCTACACCTTC
TRBJ1-5,TRBV4-2,-,-,CASSQGIDSNQPQHF,TGTGCCAGCAGCCAAGGAATAGATAGCAATCAGCCCCAGCATTTT
TRBJ2-3,TRBV12-3/TRBV12-4,-,-,CASSTGHTDTQYF,TGTGCCAGCAGTACGGGACACACAGATACGCAGTATTTT
TRBJ1-1,TRBV19,once,-,CASSIGLGRGTEAFF,TGTGCCAGTAGTATAGGATTGGGCCGGGGGACTGAAGCTTTCTTT
TRBJ2-4,TRBV6-1,-,-,CASSEYVGLASIAKNIQYF,TGTGCCAGCAGTGAATATGTAGGCCTAGCGAGCATAGCCAAAAACATTCAGTACTTC
TRBJ2-2,TRBV11-2,-,-,CASGLAGRTGELFF,TGTGCCAGCGGCCTGGCGGGAAGAACCGGGGAGCTGTTTTTT
TRBJ2-5,TRBV5-1,-,-,CASSLLDTHQETQYF,TGCGCCAGCAGCTTACTGGACACCCACCAAGAGACCCAGTACTTC
TRBJ2-1,TRBV6-2/TRBV6-3,-,TRBD2,CASSTPPGREFRNEQFF,TGTGCCAGCAGTACGCCCCCCGGGCGGGAGTTTCGCAATGAGCAGTTCTTC
TRBJ2-2,TRBV5-1,-,-,CASSLDARGNTGELFF,TGCGCCAGCAGCTTGGACGCGCGGGGGAACACCGGGGAGCTGTTTTTT
TRBJ1-1,TRBV12-3/TRBV12-4,few,-,CASSLFLNTEAFF,TGTGCCAGCAGTTTATTCTTAAACACTGAAGCTTTCTTT
TRBJ1-6,TRBV5-1,-,-,CASSLVAFNSPLHF,TGCGCCAGCAGCTTGGTGGCATTTAATTCACCCCTCCACTTT
TRBJ1-1,TRBV27,-,TRBD1,CASSLDRGIGTEAFF,TGTGCCAGCAGCTTGGACAGGGGGATCGGCACTGAAGCTTTCTTT
TRBJ1-1,TRBV11-1,-,-,CASSLRDILNTEAFF,TGTGCCAGCAGCTTAAGGGACATCTTGAACACTGAAGCTTTCTTT
TRBJ2-1,TRBV20-1,-,-,CSAFHQGEAFF,TGCAGTGCTTTCCATCAGGGGGAGGCTTTCTTC